Below are 21 T cell receptor beta chains sequenced from a single sample in a study of vaccination and CD4 T cells after COVID-19. The sample's treatment: approximately nine-day PBMC culture with coronavirus spike peptide pools or control peptides (ViraFEST assay). These receptors lack a known antigen. CD4+ T cells that had been cultured provided DNA sequenced with the Oncomine TCR Beta short-read assay. One entry per CDR3 protein results from TCRdb running MiXCR on the PCR reads. Of roughly 13,000 distinct CDR3 sequences in the sample, roughly 50% were seen once. The sequenced sample consisted of CD4+ T cells from blood, cultured in vitro. The receptor set was obtained from a human donor who had recovered from COVID-19.

The V call is TRBV6-4, the J call TRBJ2-2; 14 nucleotides agree with TRBD2. CDR3 length: 19 residues. Germline CDR1 is MRHNA and CDR2 is SNTAGT. Trimming took 5 bases from V and 0 from J; bases not matched to a gene: 8. As DNA, the CDR3 is TGTGCCAGCAGTTCCGCGAGGACTAGCGGGGGGCCGAACACCGGGGAGCTGTTTTTT. Translation: CASSSARTSGGPNTGELFF.

This chain uses TRBV6-1 with TRBJ1-6; no clear D gene. CDR1 is MNHNS and CDR2 is SASEGT in the germline V gene. With 2 bases removed from V and 10 bases from J, the gap between germline ends came to 6 bases. The CDR3 has 12 amino acids. The CDR3 loop reads CASSENDSPLHF. The CDR3 DNA sequence: TGTGCCAGCAGTGAAAATGACTCACCCCTCCACTTT.

CDR3 loop: CASSPEGLAGALHEQYF. CDR3 nucleotides: TGTGCCAGCAGCCCAGAAGGACTAGCGGGAGCGTTGCACGAGCAGTACTTC. The chain links TRBV7-9 to TRBJ2-7; 13 nucleotides line up with TRBD2. Germline loops: CDR1 SEHNR, CDR2 FQNEAQ (reference sequence). The trim removed 5 bases at V and 5 bases at J, leaving 12 bases unmatched. The CDR3 has 17 amino acids.

This clonotype was recorded a few times. The chain employs TRBV6-5 and TRBJ1-5; TRBD1 aligns across 9 bases. Looked up from germline, CDR1 is MNHEY and CDR2 is SVGAGI. V lost 0 bases and J lost 9; bases outside the gene matches: 6. This CDR3 is built from 15 residues. CDR3 sequence (DNA): TGTGCCAGCAGTTACTCACAGGGGGCTTGGGGGCCCCAGCATTTT. This gives the protein CASSYSQGAWGPQHF.

V is TRBV28 and J is TRBJ2-1; TRBD2 is a possible D gene (5 bases). CDR3 length: 15 amino acids. V shed 3 bases and J shed 3 bases, with 12 bases lying between them. Germline values: CDR1 MDHEN, CDR2 SYDVKM. The CDR3 loop reads CASSFGGGFYNEQFF. DNA for the CDR3: TGTGCCAGCAGTTTCGGTGGCGGGTTCTACAATGAGCAGTTCTTC.

The chain joins TRBV6-5 to TRBJ1-2; possible D gene TRBD1, 6 bases. The CDR3 consists of 13 residues. Trimming took 1 base from V and 9 from J, leaving 12 bases between them. The germline gives CDR1 MNHEY, CDR2 SVGAGI. The CDR3 loop reads CASSYLQGIRYTF. For the CDR3, the DNA is TGTGCCAGCAGTTACTTACAGGGAATCCGCTACACCTTC.

CDR3: CASSPPTASYRSGYTF. The CDR3 coding sequence is TGTGCCAGCTCACCACCCACTGCGTCCTACCGATCCGGCTACACCTTC. V gene TRBV18 combines with J gene TRBJ1-2; D remains ambiguous. Germline V CDR1 and CDR2: KGHSH, LQKENI. Between the trimmed V and J ends, which lost 0 bases and 8 bases, there was a span of 19 bases. The CDR3 is 16 amino acids.

This clonotype has a single count. This chain uses TRBV28 with TRBJ2-7; perhaps TRBD2 as D (6 bases). CDR3 length equals 22 residues. Trimming removed 7 bases from V and 6 bases from J, with 43 bases in between. Germline CDR1 is MDHEN and CDR2 is SYDVKM. This CDR3 reads CASTRGIRTNSPHLGTLGEQYF. The CDR3, as DNA: TGTGCCAGCACAAGGGGTATTAGGACTAACTCCCCTCATTTGGGTACGTTGGGCGAGCAGTACTTC.

This clonotype has just one count. V is TRBV27 and J is TRBJ2-7; D may correspond to TRBD1 or TRBD2 (5 bases each). The CDR3 is made up of 14 amino acids. The germline CDR1 and CDR2 sequences are MNHEY and SMNVEV (reference sequence). Deletions cut 0 bases from V and 5 bases from J, with 11 bases between. This CDR3 reads CASSLSRGYHEQYF. As DNA, the CDR3 is TGTGCCAGCAGTTTATCGAGGGGTTACCACGAGCAGTACTTC.

The V gene is TRBV21-1, the J gene TRBJ2-1; TRBD2, the table's D call, was not compared with the DNA. TRBV21-1 is a known pseudogene. This CDR3 comprises 19 residues. The CDR3 DNA reads as TGTGCCAGCAGCAAAGCGGTTCTAGCGGGAGGGGTAGCCTACAATGAGCAGTTCTTC. This sequence encodes CASSKAVLAGGVAYNEQFF.

The chain couples TRBV5-7 to TRBJ1-5; D gene uncertain. TRBV5-7 is given ORF status, its function remaining uncertain. The CDR3 is made up of 16 amino acids. The V gene lost 2 bases and the J gene lost 3 bases, with 15 bases spanning the gap. CDR3 nucleotides: TGTGCCAGCAGCTTCCGGATCCCGGGTCTCAATCAGCCCCAGCATTTT. It translates to CASSFRIPGLNQPQHF.

The chain is built from TRBV7-3 and TRBJ2-5; 9 bases are a match to TRBD1. V lost 5 bases and J lost 5; bases outside the gene matches: 6. Germline CDR1 reads SGHTA; CDR2 reads FQGTGA. The CDR3 extends over 14 amino acids. The CDR3 DNA sequence: TGTGCCAGCAGCCCGGGACAGGGAGGCGAGACCCAGTACTTC. Encoded protein: CASSPGQGGETQYF.

By share of the sample, this clonotype is medium-sized (0.01 to 0.1%). Here the CDR3 reads CASSVGDISAGELFF. CDR3 coding DNA: TGTGCCAGCAGCGTAGGGGACATATCGGCCGGGGAGCTGTTTTTT. The chain recombines TRBV9 with TRBJ2-2; D is perhaps TRBD1 (6 bases). CDR1 SGDLS and CDR2 YYNGEE come from the germline V gene. The CDR3 length is 15 residues. V was cut by 0 bases and J by 6 bases, with 12 bases left in between.

This clonotype was observed a handful of times. The rearrangement links TRBV6-2 or TRBV6-3 to TRBJ1-5; possible D gene TRBD1, 6 bases. Germline CDR1 reads MNHEY; CDR2 reads SVGEGT. The CDR3 length is 16 residues. V lost 5 bases to trimming and J lost 1 base, with 15 bases between them. CDR3 in DNA: TGTGCCAGCAGTGCGAGACAGGTTCGGAGCAATCAGCCCCAGCATTTT. Protein product: CASSARQVRSNQPQHF.

V gene TRBV6-2 or TRBV6-3 combines with J gene TRBJ2-4; TRBD1 matches at 8 bases. Germline CDR1 reads MNHEY; CDR2 reads SVGEGT. The trim removed 4 bases at V and 1 base at J, leaving 3 bases unmatched. CDR3 length equals 15 residues. The CDR3 loop reads CASSFRGLAKNIQYF. CDR3 nucleotides: TGTGCCAGCAGTTTCAGGGGGCTTGCCAAAAACATTCAGTACTTC.

J is TRBJ1-2 and V is TRBV28; D gene ambiguous. Germline V gene data show CDR1 as MDHEN and CDR2 as SYDVKM. V shed 2 bases and J shed 4 bases, with 17 bases lying between them. The CDR3 is 16 amino acids. CDR3: CASSLLIPESSYGYTF. The CDR3, as DNA: TGTGCCAGCAGTTTACTTATACCGGAGTCGAGCTATGGCTACACCTTC.

The chain is built from TRBV20-1 and TRBJ1-3; TRBD1 might be the D (5 bases). Trimming left V 2 bases short and J 2 bases short, with 10 bases between. Germline assignment: CDR1 DFQATT and CDR2 SNEGSKA (reference sequence). This CDR3 region has 14 residues. In nucleotides, the CDR3 is TGCAGTGCTAGAAAGACAGACGCTGGAAACACCATATATTTT. Translated, it gives CSARKTDAGNTIYF.

The chain uses TRBV15 and TRBJ1-4; TRBD1 aligns across 8 bases. V lost 3 bases, J lost 11 bases, and 11 bases stayed unmatched. Germline V gene lookup returns CDR1 LNHNV and CDR2 YYDKDF (reference sequence). CDR3 length: 15 amino acids. In DNA form, the CDR3 reads TGTGCCACCAGCAGTGTGGTTACAGGGGGTAGGAAACTGTTTTTT. This gives the protein CATSSVVTGGRKLFF.

This clonotype has a single count. The gene calls are TRBV20-1 and TRBJ2-7; TRBD1 is a possible D gene (6 bases). The CDR3 runs to 14 residues. Germline values: CDR1 DFQATT, CDR2 SNEGSKA (reference sequence). The germline V and J ends were trimmed by 5 bases and 0 bases, with 14 bases remaining between them. CDR3 protein: CSAQGGTSSYEQYF. The CDR3 nucleotides are TGCAGTGCTCAAGGGGGAACCAGCTCCTACGAGCAGTACTTC.

By its share, this clonotype is medium-sized. This chain links TRBV12-3 or TRBV12-4 with TRBJ1-2; the D is unclear. This CDR3 has 13 residues. The germline V and J ends were trimmed by 3 bases and 4 bases, with 9 bases remaining between them. The CDR3 protein is CASSFVITYGYTF. The CDR3 DNA follows: TGTGCCAGCAGTTTTGTCATTACCTATGGCTACACCTTC.

The rearrangement uses TRBV6-5 and TRBJ1-2; D is ambiguous. Germline CDR1 MNHEY, CDR2 SVGAGI. The germline V and J ends were trimmed by 4 bases and 5 bases, with 8 bases remaining between them. The CDR3 consists of 12 residues. The CDR3: CASSSELYGYTF. The CDR3 nucleotides are TGTGCCAGCAGTTCTGAACTTTATGGCTACACCTTC.